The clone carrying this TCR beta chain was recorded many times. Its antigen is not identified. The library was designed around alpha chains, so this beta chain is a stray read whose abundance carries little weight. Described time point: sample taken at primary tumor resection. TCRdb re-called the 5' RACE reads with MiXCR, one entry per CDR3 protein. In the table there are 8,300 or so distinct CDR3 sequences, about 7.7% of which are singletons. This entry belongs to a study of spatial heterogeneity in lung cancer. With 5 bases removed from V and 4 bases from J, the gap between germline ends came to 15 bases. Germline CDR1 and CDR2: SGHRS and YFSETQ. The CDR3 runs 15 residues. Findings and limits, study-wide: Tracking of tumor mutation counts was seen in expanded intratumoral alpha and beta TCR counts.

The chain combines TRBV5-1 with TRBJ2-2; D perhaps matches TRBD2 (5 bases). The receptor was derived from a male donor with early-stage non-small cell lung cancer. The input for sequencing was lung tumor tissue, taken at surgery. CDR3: CASSSGTLGTGELFF. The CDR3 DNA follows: TGCGCCAGCAGTTCGGGAACCTTGGGCACCGGGGAGCTGTTTTTT.